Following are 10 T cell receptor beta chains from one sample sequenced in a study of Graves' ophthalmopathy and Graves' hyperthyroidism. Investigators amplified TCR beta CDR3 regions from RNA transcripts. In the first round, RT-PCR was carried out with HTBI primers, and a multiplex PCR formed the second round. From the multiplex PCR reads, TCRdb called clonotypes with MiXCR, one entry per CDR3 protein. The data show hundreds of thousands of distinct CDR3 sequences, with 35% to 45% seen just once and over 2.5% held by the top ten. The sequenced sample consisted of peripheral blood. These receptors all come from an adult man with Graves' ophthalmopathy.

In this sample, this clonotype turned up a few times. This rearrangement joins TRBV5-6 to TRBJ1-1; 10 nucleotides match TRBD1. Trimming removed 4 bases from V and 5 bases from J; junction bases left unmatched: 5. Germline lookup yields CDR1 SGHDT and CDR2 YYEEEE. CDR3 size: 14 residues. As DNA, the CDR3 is TGTGCCAGCAGCCTGACAGGGGGCCTTACTGAAGCTTTCTTT. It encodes CASSLTGGLTEAFF. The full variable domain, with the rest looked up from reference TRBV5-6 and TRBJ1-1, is DAGVTQSPTHLIKTRGQQVTLRCSPKSGHDTVSWYQQALGQGPQFIFQYYEEEERQRGNFPDRFSGHQFPNYSSELNVNALLLGDSALYLCASSLTGGLTEAFFGQGTRLTVV.

CDR3 in DNA: TGCGCCAGCAGCTCAACAGGGGCTGGGGGTGAAAAACTGTTTTTT. Translation gives CASSSTGAGGEKLFF. The J gene is TRBJ1-4, the V gene TRBV5-1; 7 positions match TRBD1. The CDR3 is 15 amino acids. The V segment lost 3 bases and the J segment 7 bases; nucleotides outside the gene matches: 9. CDR1 and CDR2 (germline): SGHRS, YFSETQ.

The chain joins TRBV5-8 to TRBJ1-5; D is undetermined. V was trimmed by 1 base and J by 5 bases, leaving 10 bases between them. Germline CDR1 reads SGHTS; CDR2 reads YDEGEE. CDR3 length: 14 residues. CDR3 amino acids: CASSLWRMDQPQHF. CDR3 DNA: TGTGCCAGCAGCTTGTGGAGGATGGATCAGCCCCAGCATTTT.

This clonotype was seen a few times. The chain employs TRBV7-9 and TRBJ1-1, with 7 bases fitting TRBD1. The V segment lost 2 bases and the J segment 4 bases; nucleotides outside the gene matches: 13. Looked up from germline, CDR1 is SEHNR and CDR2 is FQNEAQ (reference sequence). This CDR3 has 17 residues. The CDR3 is CASSLIKGTGVGTEAFF. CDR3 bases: TGTGCCAGCAGCTTAATAAAGGGAACAGGGGTGGGCACTGAAGCTTTCTTT.

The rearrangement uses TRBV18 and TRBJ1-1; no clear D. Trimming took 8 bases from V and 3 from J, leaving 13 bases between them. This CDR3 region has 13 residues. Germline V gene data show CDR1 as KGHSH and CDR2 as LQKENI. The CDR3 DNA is TGTGCCAGCCCACGCGGGGAGGACACTGAAGCTTTCTTT. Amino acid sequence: CASPRGEDTEAFF.

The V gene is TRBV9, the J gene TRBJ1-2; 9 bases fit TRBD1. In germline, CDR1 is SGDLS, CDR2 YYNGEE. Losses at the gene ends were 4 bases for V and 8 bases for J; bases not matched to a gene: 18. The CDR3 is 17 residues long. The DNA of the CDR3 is TGTGCCAGCAGCACTCACGAGCCTGGGGACAGGGTAAACGGCTACACCTTC. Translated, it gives CASSTHEPGDRVNGYTF.

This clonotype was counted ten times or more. The CDR3 reads CASSLAPQGNNSPLHF. In nucleotides, the CDR3 is TGCGCCAGCAGCTTGGCCCCACAGGGGAACAATTCACCCCTCCACTTT. The rearrangement links TRBV5-1 to TRBJ1-6; the match to TRBD1 covers 7 bases. V gave up 0 bases and J gave up 7 bases; unmatched junction bases: 7. The CDR3 spans 16 residues. Germline V gene lookup returns CDR1 SGHRS and CDR2 YFSETQ.

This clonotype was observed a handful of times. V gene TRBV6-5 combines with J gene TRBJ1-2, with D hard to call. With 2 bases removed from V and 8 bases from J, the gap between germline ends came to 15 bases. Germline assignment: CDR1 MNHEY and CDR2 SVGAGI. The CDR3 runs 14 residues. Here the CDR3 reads CASSYARGSWGYTF. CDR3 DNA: TGTGCCAGCAGTTACGCCCGGGGATCATGGGGCTACACCTTC.

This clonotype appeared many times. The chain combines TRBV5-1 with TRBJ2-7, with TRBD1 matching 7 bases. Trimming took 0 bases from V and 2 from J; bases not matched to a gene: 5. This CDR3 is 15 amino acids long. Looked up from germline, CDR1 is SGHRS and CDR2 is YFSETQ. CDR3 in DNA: TGCGCCAGCAGCTTGGAACAGGGGCTTGCCTACGAGCAGTACTTC. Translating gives CASSLEQGLAYEQYF.

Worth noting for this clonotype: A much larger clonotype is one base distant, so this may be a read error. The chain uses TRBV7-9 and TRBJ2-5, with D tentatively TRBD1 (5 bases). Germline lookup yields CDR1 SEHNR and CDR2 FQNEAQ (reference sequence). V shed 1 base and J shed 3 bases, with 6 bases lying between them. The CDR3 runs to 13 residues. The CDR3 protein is CASSLGTKETQYF. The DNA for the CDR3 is TGTGCCAGCAGCTTAGGGACAAAAGAGACCCAGTACTTC. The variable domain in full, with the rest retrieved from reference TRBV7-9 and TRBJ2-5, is DTGVSQNPRHKITKRGQNVTFRCDPISEHNRLYWYRQTLGQGPEFLTYFQNEAQLEKSRLLSDRFSAERPKGSFSTLEIQRTEQGDSAMYLCASSLGTKETQYFGPGTRLLVL.